Presented here are 29 T cell receptor beta chains from one specimen sequenced in a study of memory CD4+ T cells and cytomegalovirus serostatus. The repertoire was sequenced with immunoSEQ multiplex PCR; TCRdb's copy has only in-frame clones and lacks some. The sample has under 50,000 clones, under 80% seen once. The sort gate was single viable CD3+CD4+CD8-CD45RO+ cells for memory CD4+ T cells. The sequencing sample was made of memory CD4+ T cells from blood. These receptors originate from an adult in good health and CMV-seronegative.

The V call is TRBV27, the J call TRBJ1-2, with no clear D. Germline CDR1 MNHEY, CDR2 SMNVEV (reference sequence). The V and J ends lost 5 bases and 7 bases respectively, with 11 bases between them. There are 12 residues in the CDR3. DNA for the CDR3: TGTGCCAGCAGTGGTAGTGGGTTTGGCTACACCTTC. This codes for CASSGSGFGYTF.

This rearrangement joins TRBV18 to TRBJ2-2; 7 nucleotides agree with TRBD1. The ends lost 4 bases at V and 6 bases at J; junction bases unmatched: 5. The CDR3 runs 14 residues. The germline CDR1 and CDR2 sequences are KGHSH and LQKENI. DNA for the CDR3: TGTGCCAGCTCACTGGGACAGCGACCCGGGGAGCTGTTTTTT. It is translated as CASSLGQRPGELFF.

Turning to this clone: The same CDR3 also results from other DNA sequences found in this sample. The chain is built from TRBV30 and TRBJ1-2; no clear D. This CDR3 contains 13 residues. The V end was cut by 3 bases, the J end by 0 bases, with 8 bases between. Germline assignment: CDR1 GTSNPN and CDR2 SVGIG (reference sequence). In nucleotides, the CDR3 is TGTGCCTGGAGCTTAGGGACTAACTATGGCTACACCTTC. Protein: CAWSLGTNYGYTF.

The chain recombines TRBV9 with TRBJ1-6; TRBD1 agrees at 9 bases. Germline V gives CDR1 SGDLS, CDR2 YYNGEE. This CDR3 is 16 amino acids long. V shed 4 bases, J shed 8 bases, and the junction held 10 bases outside the gene matches. The CDR3 DNA sequence: TGTGCCAGCAGCTTCAGGCCGGGACAGGGCGATTCACCCCTCCACTTT. Translation gives CASSFRPGQGDSPLHF.

This chain links TRBV4-3 with TRBJ2-1, with D possibly TRBD1 on 7 matching bases. CDR3 length: 18 residues. The germline V gene has CDR1 LGHNA and CDR2 YSLEER. Trimming removed 0 bases at V and 4 bases at J, with 19 bases between. CDR3 coding DNA: TGCGCCAGCAGCCAAGAGCGGTCAGGGGGAGGTTGGTACAATGAGCAGTTCTTC. Amino acids: CASSQERSGGGWYNEQFF.

This clone was recorded only once. The chain joins TRBV5-1 to TRBJ1-5; D ambiguous. With 0 bases removed from V and 0 bases from J, the gap between germline ends came to 4 bases. Germline values: CDR1 SGHRS, CDR2 YFSETQ. The CDR3 length is 14 residues. The CDR3 sequence is CASSLEGSNQPQHF. The CDR3 DNA sequence: TGCGCCAGCAGCTTGGAGGGTAGCAATCAGCCCCAGCATTTT.

This clone was seen a few times. This sequence joins TRBV5-1 and TRBJ2-7, with 10 bases identical to TRBD2. Germline V gene lookup returns CDR1 SGHRS and CDR2 YFSETQ. The CDR3 consists of 16 residues. V dropped 0 bases and J dropped 1; count of bases not matched to a gene: 4. Here the CDR3 DNA reads TGCGCCAGCAGCTTGGTAGCGGGGGGCCAATCCTACGAGCAGTACTTC. This sequence encodes CASSLVAGGQSYEQYF.

The rearrangement uses TRBV6-5 and TRBJ2-7, with D perhaps matching TRBD1 (5 bases). Trimming pared 6 bases from V and 2 bases from J, leaving 17 bases between. CDR1 and CDR2 (germline): MNHEY, SVGAGI. The CDR3 has 15 amino acids. This chain's CDR3 is CASRLLEGATYEQYF. The CDR3 DNA reads TGTGCCAGCAGACTCCTGGAAGGGGCCACCTACGAGCAGTACTTC.

This chain joins TRBV5-5 and TRBJ1-2; 8 nucleotides agree with TRBD1. V shed 3 bases, J shed 0 bases, and the junction held 7 bases outside the gene matches. This CDR3 region has 16 residues. The germline CDR1 and CDR2 sequences are SGHKS and YYEKEE (reference sequence). The CDR3 is CASSYGTGRANYGYTF. CDR3 DNA: TGTGCCAGCAGCTACGGGACAGGAAGAGCTAACTATGGCTACACCTTC.

The gene calls are TRBV4-2 and TRBJ2-3; maybe TRBD2 (7 bases). This CDR3 comprises 15 residues. The germline V gene encodes CDR1 LGHNA and CDR2 YNFKEQ. The V and J ends lost 1 base and 2 bases respectively, with 10 bases between them. CDR3 sequence reads: CASSQAGGPTDTQYF. In DNA, the CDR3 is TGTGCCAGCAGCCAAGCGGGGGGCCCCACAGATACGCAGTATTTT.

The chain has TRBV11-2 and TRBJ2-7, with TRBD1 matching 11 bases. Losses at the gene ends were 4 bases for V and 5 bases for J; bases not matched to a gene: 7. The CDR3 has 15 amino acids. Germline-derived CDR1 and CDR2 are SGHAT and FQNNGV. The CDR3 is CASSSPGQGVNEQYF. Written as DNA, the CDR3 is TGTGCCAGCAGCTCTCCGGGACAGGGGGTTAACGAGCAGTACTTC.

The chain links TRBV5-8 to TRBJ1-1, with TRBD1 matching over 9 bases. CDR3 length: 15 residues. The V segment lost 4 bases and the J segment 5 bases; nucleotides outside the gene matches: 9. Germline V lookup: CDR1 SGHTS, CDR2 YDEGEE. CDR3 region: CASSLWGQGWTEAFF. The DNA of the CDR3 is TGTGCCAGCAGCCTTTGGGGACAGGGTTGGACTGAAGCTTTCTTT.

The rearrangement uses TRBV6-6 and TRBJ1-1, with D perhaps matching TRBD1 (5 bases). The CDR3 extends over 16 amino acids. Germline CDR1 reads MNHNY; CDR2 reads SVGAGI (reference sequence). V lost 8 bases and J lost 4, with 23 bases in between. CDR3 region: CASLPLSQGRVTEAFF. The CDR3 nucleotides read TGTGCCAGCCTCCCCCTTTCCCAGGGCAGGGTCACTGAAGCTTTCTTT.

The chain links TRBV4-2 to TRBJ1-2; TRBD1 agrees at 8 bases. CDR3 size: 15 residues. V was pared by 0 bases and J by 5 bases, with 5 bases of the junction left unmatched. CDR1 is LGHNA, CDR2 YNFKEQ, per germline. CDR3 coding DNA: TGTGCCAGCAGCCAAGATCCTGGACAGGGTTATGGCTACACCTTC. It encodes CASSQDPGQGYGYTF.

The chain couples TRBV2 to TRBJ2-7; perhaps TRBD1 as D (5 bases). The CDR3 is 12 residues long. Per the germline V gene, CDR1 is SNHLY and CDR2 is FYNNEI. Trimming stripped 6 bases from V and 3 bases from J, with 9 bases between. The CDR3 here is CASRTDNYEQYF. The CDR3 DNA reads TGTGCCAGCAGGACGGACAACTACGAGCAGTACTTC.

V and J are TRBV7-2 and TRBJ1-2; 9 bases fit TRBD1. This CDR3 spans 15 amino acids. The J segment lost 2 bases and the V segment lost 1 base, leaving 2 bases of the junction unmatched. Germline V lookup: CDR1 SGHTA, CDR2 FQGNSA. CDR3 region: CASSLGGTGNYGYTF. In DNA, the CDR3 is TGTGCCAGCAGCTTAGGGGGGACAGGGAACTATGGCTACACCTTC.

The rearrangement joins TRBV6-1 to TRBJ1-2; D possibly corresponds to TRBD1 (6 bases). CDR3 length: 13 residues. V lost 3 bases, J lost 8 bases, and 13 bases lay in between. The germline CDR1 and CDR2 sequences are MNHNS and SASEGT. In DNA form, the CDR3 reads TGTGCCAGCAGTGACTCGAGGGGGTTGGGCTACACCTTC. It translates to CASSDSRGLGYTF.

The chain recombines TRBV2 with TRBJ1-2, with D possibly matching TRBD1 (5 bases). This CDR3 has 9 residues. Germline assignment: CDR1 SNHLY and CDR2 FYNNEI. V was clipped by 4 bases and J by 11 bases, with 5 bases between them. The CDR3 here is CASSGQYTF. CDR3 nucleotides: TGTGCCAGCAGTGGACAGTACACCTTC.

This clone appeared a few times. This chain connects TRBV7-2 to TRBJ1-4, with a possible D match to TRBD1 (6 bases). The germline CDR1 and CDR2 sequences are SGHTA and FQGNSA. The V and J ends lost 2 bases and 12 bases respectively, with 16 bases between them. This CDR3 is 14 amino acids long. The CDR3 loop is CASSLQGGDVELFF. CDR3 in DNA: TGTGCCAGCAGCTTACAAGGGGGGGATGTAGAACTGTTTTTT.

The chain combines TRBV4-1 with TRBJ1-2; 11 nucleotides line up with TRBD1. V lost 0 bases to trimming and J lost 14 bases; unmatched junction nucleotides: 17. The CDR3 sequence is 17 residues long. CDR1 is MGHRA and CDR2 is YSYEKL in the germline V gene. CDR3 coding DNA: TGCGCCAGCAGCCAAGAGAAAGGGACAGGGGGAACTTTCCCAATAACCTTC. Encoded protein: CASSQEKGTGGTFPITF.

This clone occurred once. The chain has TRBV29-1 and TRBJ2-1, with a possible D match to TRBD2 (6 bases). CDR3 length: 13 amino acids. Germline V gene lookup returns CDR1 SQVTM and CDR2 ANQGSEA. Trimming pared 7 bases from V and 4 bases from J, leaving 14 bases between. The CDR3 protein is CSAGRLTYNEQFF. The DNA of the CDR3 is TGCAGCGCCGGGAGATTGACTTACAATGAGCAGTTCTTC.

The chain has TRBV6-1 and TRBJ1-3; 9 bases agree with TRBD1. The V gene end was trimmed by 3 bases and the J gene end by 10 bases; junction bases not matched to a gene: 13. Germline V gene lookup returns CDR1 MNHNS and CDR2 SASEGT. The length of the CDR3 is 16 residues. CDR3 loop: CASSDGRAGQGRTIYF. The CDR3 nucleotides read TGTGCCAGCAGTGACGGAAGAGCAGGACAGGGGAGAACCATATATTTT.

V and J are TRBV28 and TRBJ2-7, with D unresolved. The CDR3 covers 11 residues. Germline V CDR1 and CDR2: MDHEN, SYDVKM. Trimming stripped 5 bases from V and 12 bases from J, with 14 bases between. CDR3 sequence reads: CASSATRGLYF. DNA of the CDR3: TGTGCCAGCAGTGCGACCCGAGGTCTGTACTTC.

In this sample, this clone turned up once. This chain connects TRBV30 to TRBJ2-1, with 7 positions matching TRBD2. CDR3 length equals 13 residues. Germline values: CDR1 GTSNPN, CDR2 SVGIG (reference sequence). V shed 1 base, J shed 15 bases, and the junction held 12 bases outside the gene matches. CDR3 loop: CAWSGGLGRGGFF. CDR3 DNA: TGTGCCTGGAGTGGTGGACTAGGACGGGGCGGGTTCTTC.

This clone was detected only once. This rearrangement joins TRBV5-6 to TRBJ1-1; D gene unclear. V lost 4 bases and J lost 4, with 11 bases in between. Germline V gives CDR1 SGHDT, CDR2 YYEEEE. CDR3 length: 13 residues. The CDR3 DNA is TGTGCCAGCAGCCTTGAACCGAGCACTGAAGCTTTCTTT. Its translation is CASSLEPSTEAFF.

There are a few counts of this clone. Additional DNA sequences in this sample encode the identical CDR3. The gene calls are TRBV29-1 and TRBJ1-2; D is perhaps TRBD1 (5 bases). Germline CDR1 SQVTM, CDR2 ANQGSEA. This CDR3 is built from 12 residues. Trimming stripped 7 bases from V and 2 bases from J, with 11 bases between. CDR3 sequence: CSATGGNYGYTF. The CDR3 bases are TGCAGCGCTACAGGAGGAAACTATGGCTACACCTTC.

J is TRBJ2-5 and V is TRBV7-2; D unresolved. The V end lost 3 bases, the J end lost 1 base, and 9 bases lay between the germline ends. Germline V gives CDR1 SGHTA, CDR2 FQGNSA. CDR3 size: 14 residues. CDR3 region: CASSFSRTQETQYF. In DNA, the CDR3 is TGTGCCAGCAGCTTTTCTCGGACCCAAGAGACCCAGTACTTC.

This clone was found once. The chain uses TRBV5-4 and TRBJ1-2; D is unresolved. The CDR3 extends over 15 amino acids. The germline V and J ends were trimmed by 0 bases and 1 base, with 10 bases remaining between them. Germline CDR1 reads SGHNT; CDR2 reads YYREEE (reference sequence). The CDR3 region is CASSLDPGSNYGYTF. The CDR3 DNA is TGTGCCAGCAGCTTGGACCCAGGCAGTAACTATGGCTACACCTTC. Full variable domain (rest looked up from reference TRBV5-4 and TRBJ1-2): ETGVTQSPTHLIKTRGQQVTLRCSSQSGHNTVSWYQQALGQGPQFIFQYYREEENGRGNFPPRFSGLQFPNYSSELNVNALELDDSALYLCASSLDPGSNYGYTFGSGTRLTVV.

This chain links TRBV11-2 with TRBJ2-1, with 9 bases matching TRBD1. Germline loops: CDR1 SGHAT, CDR2 FQNNGV. The CDR3 is made up of 15 amino acids. The trim removed 4 bases at V and 6 bases at J, leaving 7 bases unmatched. The CDR3 coding sequence is TGTGCCAGCAGCTCCGAACTGACAGGGGGCAATGAGCAGTTCTTC. It specifies CASSSELTGGNEQFF.